Only a few counts were recorded for the clone carrying this TCR beta chain. The time point denotes: persistent/refractory GD, antithyroid drugs over 5 years with positive TRAb. Making the TCR library involved RNA that had been extracted from PBMCs. The data belong to a study of regulatory T cells in long-lasting Graves disease. Investigators prepared the TCR beta libraries by applying iRepertoire HTBI primers and Arm-PCR of CDR3 regions. TCRdb fed the multiplex PCR reads into MiXCR, producing one record per CDR3 protein. The table has approximately 690,000 distinct CDR3 sequences, 30% seen once. Germline loops: CDR1 DFQATT, CDR2 SNEGSKA (reference sequence). This CDR3 spans 14 amino acids. V shed 4 bases, J shed 1 base, and the junction held 4 bases outside the gene matches.

The chain carries TRBV20-1 and TRBJ1-5; 7 bases fit TRBD1. This clonotype was sampled from a female donor with Graves disease. The sample was peripheral blood mononuclear cells (PBMCs), taken when the disease was refractory, from a patient treated with antithyroid drugs. The CDR3 here is CSANQGESNQPQHF. The CDR3 nucleotides are TGCAGTGCTAATCAGGGGGAGAGCAATCAGCCCCAGCATTTT.